The TCR beta chain described here comes from a study of control samples from healthy donors and cancer patients. CDR1 and CDR2 (germline): KGHSH, LQKENI. The CDR3 is 15 residues long. The ends lost 6 bases at V and 2 bases at J; junction bases unmatched: 3. Here immunoSEQ multiplex PCR was the method, and the copy in TCRdb shows in-frame clones only, minus some. The profile shows tens of thousands of clones, more than 90% of them singletons. This rearrangement joins TRBV18 to TRBJ2-1; the match to TRBD2 covers 11 bases. This receptor was taken from a man between 35 and 55 years old with colorectal cancer. Sequencing was carried out using PBMCs. The DNA for the CDR3 is TGTGCCAGCTCCCAACTAGCGGGGGCCTACAATGAGCAGTTCTTC. It specifies CASSQLAGAYNEQFF. Supplemented by reference TRBV18 and TRBJ2-1, the full variable domain reads NAGVMQNPRHLVRRRGQEARLRCSPMKGHSHVYWYRQLPEEGLKFMVYLQKENIIDESGMPKERFSAEFPKEGPSILRIQQVVRGDSAAYFCASSQLAGAYNEQFFGPGTRLTVL.